This TCR beta chain is from a study of post-analysis software for immune sequencing data. The CDR3 has 16 amino acids. CDR1 and CDR2 (germline): KGHSH, LQKENI. The germline V and J ends were trimmed by 1 base and 4 bases, with 14 bases remaining between them. Study outcomes and limitations: Comparison of patients with controls showed four or five TRBV segments more frequent in patients, TRBV5-6, TRBV5-1 and TRBV20-1 among them.

This clonotype was picked up a small number of times. What it binds is not known. Researchers reported that TCR beta cDNA libraries carried unique molecular identifiers. From the PCR reads, TCRdb called clonotypes with MiXCR, one entry per CDR3 protein. The profile covers some 450,000 distinct CDR3 sequences, with less than 45% appearing a single time and 12% taken by the ten largest. V and J are TRBV18 and TRBJ1-5; a possible D gene is TRBD1 (5 bases). Sequencing was carried out using blood. The receptor was isolated from a girl aged 10 to 17 with multiple sclerosis. DNA for the CDR3: TGTGCCAGCTCACCACAGTCGGAGGGACTAAATCAGCCCCAGCATTTT. Its translation is CASSPQSEGLNQPQHF.